These 27 T cell receptor beta chains originate from one sample sequenced in a study of blood T cell repertoires in COVID-19. The data were produced by immunoSEQ multiplex PCR, yet TCRdb's version contains in-frame clones alone and is incomplete. The table lists 300,000 to 400,000 clones, about 87% of them singletons, with over 2.5% in the top ten. Material for sequencing was peripheral blood. These receptors originate from a human donor in a cohort sampled during active COVID-19.

The chain joins TRBV20-1 to TRBJ1-1; D is unresolved. V was clipped by 0 bases and J by 8 bases, with 7 bases between them. Per germline, CDR1 DFQATT and CDR2 SNEGSKA (reference sequence). This CDR3 has 11 residues. CDR3 sequence: CSARDREEAFF. The DNA of the CDR3 is TGCAGTGCTAGAGATCGAGAGGAAGCTTTCTTT.

CDR3 DNA: TGCGCCAGCAGCCGCCGGGACAGGGACACAGATACGCAGTATTTT. Its protein product is CASSRRDRDTDTQYF. The chain recombines TRBV5-1 with TRBJ2-3; the match to TRBD1 covers 9 bases. Germline-derived CDR1 and CDR2 are SGHRS and YFSETQ. The CDR3 length is 15 residues. V gave up 4 bases and J gave up 2 bases; unmatched junction bases: 5.

The chain has TRBV27 and TRBJ2-2; D is possibly TRBD2 (6 bases). Germline loops: CDR1 MNHEY, CDR2 SMNVEV (reference sequence). Trimming removed 5 bases at V and 5 bases at J, with 21 bases between. The CDR3 spans 17 residues. CDR3 in amino acids: CASSPPWGVLETGELFF. CDR3 DNA: TGTGCCAGCAGTCCCCCTTGGGGGGTGCTTGAAACCGGGGAGCTGTTTTTT.

The chain joins TRBV5-4 to TRBJ2-5, with 9 bases lining up with TRBD1. Looked up from germline, CDR1 is SGHNT and CDR2 is YYREEE (reference sequence). With 7 bases clipped from V and 3 bases from J, the junction kept 7 bases outside the gene matches. CDR3 size: 14 residues. This chain's CDR3 is CASGRQGGEETQYF. DNA for the CDR3: TGTGCCAGCGGTCGACAGGGGGGGGAAGAGACCCAGTACTTC.

The genes are TRBV5-6 and TRBJ2-5, with 7 nucleotides matching TRBD2. This CDR3 is 15 amino acids long. Germline CDR1 and CDR2: SGHDT and YYEEEE. V gave up 6 bases and J gave up 1 base; unmatched junction bases: 9. The CDR3 region is CASTRRSGAQETQYF. The CDR3 nucleotides are TGTGCCAGCACTAGGAGGAGCGGGGCCCAAGAGACCCAGTACTTC.

The genes are TRBV7-3 and TRBJ2-3, with TRBD2 matching over 14 bases. The CDR3 totals 13 residues. V was clipped by 3 bases and J by 14 bases; unmatched bases: 4. Germline V gene data show CDR1 as SGHTA and CDR2 as FQGTGA. CDR3 in DNA: TGTGCCAGCAGCTTCGGGACTAGCGGGAGTCGGTATTTT. Its protein is CASSFGTSGSRYF.

V gene TRBV7-9 combines with J gene TRBJ2-1, with 9 bases fitting TRBD2. The germline V gene has CDR1 SEHNR and CDR2 FQNEAQ (reference sequence). The CDR3 has 14 amino acids. The V segment lost 5 bases and the J segment 6 bases; nucleotides outside the gene matches: 5. The CDR3 spells CASSRYSGGNEQFF. DNA for the CDR3: TGTGCCAGCAGCCGATATAGCGGGGGCAATGAGCAGTTCTTC.

The DNA of the CDR3 is TGTGCCAGCTCACCCCAAACAGGGCGGACTGAAGCTTTCTTT. Protein sequence: CASSPQTGRTEAFF. This chain joins TRBV18 and TRBJ1-1; a weak D match, TRBD1 (6 bases). CDR3 size: 14 residues. Germline V gives CDR1 KGHSH, CDR2 LQKENI. V lost 3 bases and J lost 5, with 13 bases in between.

This chain links TRBV5-4 with TRBJ2-1; 12 bases align to TRBD2. V shed 4 bases, J shed 6 bases, and the junction held 8 bases outside the gene matches. Per the germline V gene, CDR1 is SGHNT and CDR2 is YYREEE (reference sequence). The CDR3 totals 16 residues. This CDR3 is CASSRLAGGVSNEQFF. The CDR3, as DNA: TGTGCCAGCAGCAGGCTAGCGGGAGGGGTTAGCAATGAGCAGTTCTTC. The whole variable domain, filled in from reference TRBV5-4 and TRBJ2-1, reads ETGVTQSPTHLIKTRGQQVTLRCSSQSGHNTVSWYQQALGQGPQFIFQYYREEENGRGNFPPRFSGLQFPNYSSELNVNALELDDSALYLCASSRLAGGVSNEQFFGPGTRLTVL.

The V call is TRBV4-1, the J call TRBJ1-2; no definite D call. This CDR3 has 15 amino acids. V lost 1 base and J 5 bases, leaving 14 bases between the germline ends. CDR1 and CDR2 from the germline V gene are MGHRA and YSYEKL. The CDR3 is CASSQAPQTLYGYTF. DNA of the CDR3: TGCGCCAGCAGCCAAGCCCCCCAAACCCTATATGGCTACACCTTC.

The V call is TRBV9, the J call TRBJ1-2; no clear D gene. Germline V gene sequence: CDR1 SGDLS, CDR2 YYNGEE. The CDR3 consists of 14 residues. Trimming stripped 7 bases from V and 3 bases from J, with 16 bases between. The CDR3 bases are TGTGCCAGCCGTAAGACGCCCGAGGACTATGGCTACACCTTC. This sequence encodes CASRKTPEDYGYTF.

CDR3 sequence reads: CAYLQGVNEKLFF. The CDR3 DNA sequence: TGTGCCTATCTTCAGGGGGTTAATGAAAAACTGTTTTTT. The V and J genes are TRBV30 and TRBJ1-4; 7 bases fit TRBD1. V lost 7 bases and J lost 4; bases outside the gene matches: 6. The CDR3 runs to 13 residues. Germline V gives CDR1 GTSNPN, CDR2 SVGIG (reference sequence).

This clone was detected only once. The V and J genes are TRBV6-5 and TRBJ2-1; 12 bases line up with TRBD2. Per the germline V gene, CDR1 is MNHEY and CDR2 is SVGAGI. This CDR3 comprises 13 residues. Trimming removed 9 bases from V and 8 bases from J; junction bases left unmatched: 5. CDR3: CASVTSGSYEQFF. Written as DNA, the CDR3 is TGTGCCAGTGTGACTAGCGGGAGCTATGAGCAGTTCTTC.

This rearrangement joins TRBV30 to TRBJ2-2, with TRBD1 matching 9 bases. CDR1 GTSNPN and CDR2 SVGIG come from the germline V gene (reference sequence). This CDR3 region has 17 residues. The trim removed 2 bases at V and 0 bases at J, leaving 7 bases unmatched. The CDR3 nucleotides are TGTGCCTGGAGTATTATACAGGGGGCGCCGAACACCGGGGAGCTGTTTTTT. The encoded protein is CAWSIIQGAPNTGELFF.

The rearrangement links TRBV3-1 (or the pseudogene TRBV3-2) to TRBJ2-3; D might be TRBD2 (5 bases). Deletions cut 0 bases from V and 5 bases from J, with 24 bases between. The CDR3 consists of 19 residues. Germline V gives CDR1 LGHDT, CDR2 YNNKEL (reference sequence). The CDR3 spells CASSQDYPRGWVERDTQYF. The CDR3 coding sequence is TGTGCCAGCAGCCAAGATTACCCCCGCGGGTGGGTTGAGAGAGATACGCAGTATTTT.

The chain has TRBV30 and TRBJ1-4, with D tentatively TRBD1 (5 bases). This CDR3 comprises 16 residues. Between the trimmed V and J ends, which lost 3 bases and 7 bases, there was a span of 21 bases. Germline V CDR1 and CDR2: GTSNPN, SVGIG (reference sequence). The CDR3 protein is CAWRTDSTGGSEKLFF. CDR3 nucleotide sequence: TGTGCCTGGAGGACCGACAGCACGGGGGGGAGTGAAAAACTGTTTTTT. The variable domain in full, completed from reference TRBV30 and TRBJ1-4, reads SQTIHQWPATLVQPVGSPLSLECTVEGTSNPNLYWYRQAAGRGLQLLFYSVGIGQISSEVPQNLSASRPQDRQFILSSKKLLLSDSGFYLCAWRTDSTGGSEKLFFGSGTQLSVL.

V usage is TRBV19 and J usage is TRBJ1-1; D is perhaps TRBD1 (6 bases). The germline CDR1 and CDR2 sequences are LNHDA and SQIVND (reference sequence). CDR3 length: 14 amino acids. The V end lost 6 bases, the J end lost 5 bases, and 16 bases lay between the germline ends. CDR3 region: CASSGQPLGTEAFF. Written as DNA, the CDR3 is TGTGCCAGTAGCGGACAGCCACTTGGAACTGAAGCTTTCTTT.

This rearrangement joins TRBV14 to TRBJ2-3; TRBD2 matches 10 bases. The length of the CDR3 is 18 residues. CDR1 is SGHDN and CDR2 is FVKESK in the germline V gene. J was trimmed by 0 bases and V by 4 bases; bases with no gene match: 10. The CDR3 is CASSPYLGAGGSTDTQYF. The CDR3 DNA is TGTGCCAGCAGCCCCTACCTGGGAGCGGGAGGGAGCACAGATACGCAGTATTTT.

This sequence joins TRBV5-1 and TRBJ1-6, with TRBD1 matching over 10 bases. This CDR3 is 18 amino acids long. Trimming took 3 bases from V and 5 from J; bases not matched to a gene: 11. CDR1 and CDR2 from the germline V gene are SGHRS and YFSETQ. CDR3 amino acids: CASSSATGGSANNSPLHF. In nucleotides, the CDR3 is TGCGCCAGCAGCTCCGCGACAGGGGGCTCGGCTAATAATTCACCCCTCCACTTT.

The chain has TRBV25-1 and TRBJ2-3; TRBD2 might be the D (5 bases). The germline CDR1 and CDR2 sequences are MGHDK and SYGVNS. The CDR3 runs 16 residues. With 1 base removed from V and 2 bases from J, the gap between germline ends came to 13 bases. As DNA, the CDR3 is TGTGCCAGCAGTGAATTGGGCGCCCGGGACACAGATACGCAGTATTTT. This translates into CASSELGARDTDTQYF.

The chain recombines TRBV29-1 with TRBJ2-6; D may be TRBD1 (6 bases). Trimming took 6 bases from V and 4 from J, leaving 13 bases between them. Germline V gives CDR1 SQVTM, CDR2 ANQGSEA. This CDR3 region has 14 residues. This chain's CDR3 is CSVWTVSGANVLTF. The CDR3 nucleotides read TGCAGCGTATGGACAGTATCCGGGGCCAACGTCCTGACTTTC.

The chain combines TRBV28 with TRBJ1-1, with D hard to call. CDR1 MDHEN and CDR2 SYDVKM come from the germline V gene. This CDR3 comprises 15 residues. The V end was cut by 7 bases, the J end by 4 bases, with 19 bases between. The CDR3 loop reads CASIPNPGRGTEAFF. In DNA, the CDR3 is TGTGCCAGCATCCCCAACCCCGGGCGGGGCACTGAAGCTTTCTTT.

The rearrangement uses TRBV11-2 and TRBJ2-7; 10 bases agree with TRBD2. With 5 bases clipped from V and 2 bases from J, the junction kept 6 bases outside the gene matches. CDR1 SGHAT and CDR2 FQNNGV come from the germline V gene. There are 15 residues in the CDR3. CDR3 loop: CASSRISGRTYEQYF. For the CDR3, the DNA is TGTGCCAGCAGCCGGATTAGCGGGAGGACCTACGAGCAGTACTTC.

This clone was recorded only once. The gene calls are TRBV11-2 and TRBJ2-3, with TRBD2 identical over 7 bases. This CDR3 spans 16 amino acids. CDR1 and CDR2 from the germline V gene are SGHAT and FQNNGV. Trimming removed 1 base from V and 5 bases from J; junction bases left unmatched: 9. The DNA for the CDR3 is TGTGCCAGCAGCTTAGTTGGTGGGGGGGGAGTAGATACGCAGTATTTT. Amino acids: CASSLVGGGGVDTQYF. Complete variable domain (other parts from reference TRBV11-2 and TRBJ2-3): EAGVAQSPRYKIIEKRQSVAFWCNPISGHATLYWYQQILGQGPKLLIQFQNNGVVDDSQLPKDRFSAERLKGVDSTLKIQPAKLEDSAVYLCASSLVGGGGVDTQYFGPGTRLTVL.

The V and J genes are TRBV7-8 and TRBJ2-7, with 7 positions matching TRBD1. The CDR3 length is 14 residues. CDR1 and CDR2 from the germline V gene are SGHVS and FQNEAQ. J was trimmed by 5 bases and V by 2 bases; bases with no gene match: 6. The CDR3 nucleotides are TGTGCCAGCAGCTTAATACAGGGGCTCCACGAGCAGTACTTC. Its translation: CASSLIQGLHEQYF.

This chain links TRBV7-6 with TRBJ1-3, with 7 bases lining up with TRBD1. CDR1 is SGHVS, CDR2 FNYEAQ, per germline. Trimming removed 5 bases from V and 0 bases from J; junction bases left unmatched: 7. This CDR3 is 16 amino acids long. The CDR3 DNA reads TGTGCCAGCAGCATAGATGGGACAGTCTCTGGAAACACCATATATTTT. This translates into CASSIDGTVSGNTIYF.

The V call is TRBV11-2, the J call TRBJ2-5, with D possibly matching TRBD2 (5 bases). The germline V gene has CDR1 SGHAT and CDR2 FQNNGV. This CDR3 comprises 15 residues. Trimming left V 5 bases short and J 5 bases short, with 18 bases between. In DNA form, the CDR3 reads TGTGCCAGCAGCACCCGGGGTGGGGAAGGGGAGACCCAGTACTTC. Translation gives CASSTRGGEGETQYF.